The 12 T cell receptor beta chains listed next were all sequenced from one sample in a study of OX40 agonist ivuxolimab in advanced cancers. Data came from immunoSEQ multiplex PCR; TCRdb stores just in-frame clones and leaves some out. Here the sample spans some 50,000 clones, around four fifths being singletons. The source was CD4+ or CD8+ T cells sorted from blood, collected in a trial of the OX40 agonist ivuxolimab. The source is an adult with an advanced solid tumor such as melanoma, head and neck, liver or kidney cancer.

The CDR3 DNA follows: TGTGCCAGCAGCCGGGACCTAGCTAACTATGGCTACACCTTC. It specifies CASSRDLANYGYTF. The chain employs TRBV14 and TRBJ1-2; the D gene is possibly TRBD1 (5 bases). The CDR3 length is 14 residues. CDR1 is SGHDN, CDR2 FVKESK, per germline. Trimming removed 4 bases at V and 0 bases at J, with 9 bases between. The full variable domain, rest sourced from reference TRBV14 and TRBJ1-2, is EAGVTQFPSHSVIEKGQTVTLRCDPISGHDNLYWYRRVMGKEIKFLLHFVKESKQDESGMPNNRFLAERTGGTYSTLKVQPAELEDSGVYFCASSRDLANYGYTFGSGTRLTVV.

The chain employs TRBV10-3 and TRBJ2-7; unclear D gene. Germline V gives CDR1 ENHRY, CDR2 SYGVKD. The CDR3 length is 11 residues. V lost 3 bases and J 6 bases, leaving 6 bases between the germline ends. This chain's CDR3 is CAISELREQYF. CDR3 sequence (DNA): TGTGCCATCAGTGAACTTCGCGAGCAGTACTTC.

The V call is TRBV5-6, the J call TRBJ1-1; a possible D gene is TRBD1 (6 bases). The germline V gene encodes CDR1 SGHDT and CDR2 YYEEEE. V was clipped by 6 bases and J by 11 bases, with 26 bases between them. This CDR3 spans 15 amino acids. CDR3 nucleotides: TGTGCCAGCATCGAACGCCAGGGGCCTCAAAGGATTGCTTTCTTT. This sequence encodes CASIERQGPQRIAFF.

The sample holds one count of this clone. V gene TRBV5-6 combines with J gene TRBJ2-1; 7 nucleotides align to TRBD2. CDR3 length equals 14 residues. Germline V gene data show CDR1 as SGHDT and CDR2 as YYEEEE. Germline trimming cut 6 bases from V and 6 bases from J; bases unmatched to any gene: 9. The chain's CDR3 is CASTPLGLSNEQFF. The CDR3 coding sequence is TGTGCCAGCACTCCGTTGGGACTAAGCAATGAGCAGTTCTTC.

The J gene is TRBJ2-3, the V gene TRBV7-6; D is possibly TRBD1 (5 bases). This CDR3 spans 14 amino acids. Germline V gene data show CDR1 as SGHVS and CDR2 as FNYEAQ. V was pared by 1 base and J by 4 bases, with 9 bases between. The CDR3 region has the DNA TGTGCCAGCAGCTTAGTTCAGGGTTCAGATACGCAGTATTTT. This gives the protein CASSLVQGSDTQYF.

The chain couples TRBV7-3 to TRBJ2-5; 13 nucleotides line up with TRBD2. The CDR3 totals 16 residues. V gave up 2 bases and J gave up 2 bases; unmatched junction bases: 2. The germline CDR1 and CDR2 sequences are SGHTA and FQGTGA. CDR3 coding DNA: TGTGCCAGCAGCTTATCGGGACTAGCGGGACAAGAGACCCAGTACTTC. It yields the protein CASSLSGLAGQETQYF. Using reference TRBV7-3 and TRBJ2-5 for the parts outside the CDR3, the full variable domain is GAGVSQTPSNKVTEKGKYVELRCDPISGHTALYWYRQSLGQGPEFLIYFQGTGAADDSGLPNDRFFAVRPEGSVSTLKIQRTERGDSAVYLCASSLSGLAGQETQYFGPGTRLLVL.

CDR3 protein: CASSLGGYNSPLHF. CDR3 sequence (DNA): TGTGCCAGCAGCTTGGGGGGATATAATTCACCCCTCCACTTT. The chain joins TRBV7-2 to TRBJ1-6, with a weak D call TRBD1 (5 bases). The CDR3 loop spans 14 amino acids. The ends were cut back, 3 bases at V and 4 bases at J, with 7 bases in the middle. CDR1 is SGHTA and CDR2 is FQGNSA in the germline V gene.

V and J are TRBV19 and TRBJ1-5; D remains unclear. CDR1 is LNHDA, CDR2 SQIVND, per germline (reference sequence). The V gene lost 1 base and the J gene lost 7 bases, with 14 bases spanning the gap. The CDR3 runs to 15 residues. CDR3 bases: TGTGCCAGTAGTATAGGTGGTACCCTCGGACAGCCCCAGCATTTT. Residues: CASSIGGTLGQPQHF.

The chain couples TRBV28 to TRBJ1-1; tentative D call: TRBD1 (5 bases). Trimming stripped 5 bases from V and 0 bases from J, with 10 bases between. Germline CDR1 reads MDHEN; CDR2 reads SYDVKM. The CDR3 has 14 residues. CDR3 nucleotide sequence: TGTGCCAGCAGTCCGGGACGGCTGAACACTGAAGCTTTCTTT. Translation: CASSPGRLNTEAFF.

In DNA form, the CDR3 reads TGTGCCAGCAGCCAAGAGCAGGGGGCGAATACAGATACGCAGTATTTT. It codes for CASSQEQGANTDTQYF. The rearrangement links TRBV4-2 to TRBJ2-3; TRBD1 agrees at 8 bases. Germline CDR1 is LGHNA and CDR2 is YNFKEQ. CDR3 length: 16 residues. Trimming removed 0 bases from V and 3 bases from J; junction bases left unmatched: 5.

The genes are TRBV7-8 and TRBJ1-4; D is perhaps TRBD1 (5 bases). This CDR3 is built from 15 residues. The germline CDR1 and CDR2 sequences are SGHVS and FQNEAQ. Between the trimmed V and J ends, which lost 8 bases and 5 bases, there was a span of 18 bases. The CDR3 sequence is CASSPYGTANEKLFF. CDR3 DNA sequence: TGTGCCAGCTCCCCCTACGGGACGGCGAATGAAAAACTGTTTTTT. Using reference TRBV7-8 and TRBJ1-4 for the parts outside the CDR3, the full variable domain is GAGVSQSPRYKVAKRGQDVALRCDPISGHVSLFWYQQALGQGPEFLTYFQNEAQLDKSGLPSDRFFAERPEGSVSTLKIQRTQQEDSAVYLCASSPYGTANEKLFFGSGTQLSVL.

The chain links TRBV7-7 to TRBJ1-2, with D tentatively TRBD1 (5 bases). The CDR3 is 13 amino acids. V shed 7 bases and J shed 6 bases, with 15 bases lying between them. Germline-derived CDR1 and CDR2 are SSHAT and FNYEAQ (reference sequence). The CDR3 DNA follows: TGTGCCAGCACCCCTATCCGGGGGGATGGCTACACCTTC. Translation gives CASTPIRGDGYTF. The full variable domain, completed using reference TRBV7-7 and TRBJ1-2, is GAGVSQSPRYKVTKRGQDVTLRCDPISSHATLYWYQQALGQGPEFLTYFNYEAQPDKSGLPSDRFSAERPEGSISTLTIQRTEQRDSAMYRCASTPIRGDGYTFGSGTRLTVV.